The clone carrying this TCR beta chain came up a few times. The antigen is undetermined. Between the trimmed V and J ends, which lost 5 bases and 1 base, there was a span of 14 bases. The CDR3 is 15 amino acids. Germline V gene sequence: CDR1 MDHEN, CDR2 SYDVKM. This record belongs to a study of response to subunit inactivated influenza vaccine. Study findings and constraints: New T cells are recruited in small numbers by each seasonal influenza vaccination, according to the authors' suggestion.

TCRdb re-derived calls from the RT-PCR reads in MiXCR, one entry per CDR3 protein. The sample comprises 530,000 or so distinct CDR3 sequences, roughly 10% of which are singletons, and roughly a tenth rests with the top ten. This chain uses TRBV28 with TRBJ2-5; D not certain. The specimen was PBMCs from blood, collected on the day of vaccination. The TCR originated in a man aged 50 to 60 who received an inactivated influenza vaccine. This chain's CDR3 is CASSPLTTTQETQYF. CDR3 coding DNA: TGTGCCAGCAGTCCCTTAACAACAACCCAAGAGACCCAGTACTTC.